The 15 T cell receptor beta chains below were found in one sample sequenced in a study of post-analysis software for immune sequencing data. No antigen has been identified for these receptors. Study-level findings and limits: Four or five TRBV segments, TRBV5-6, TRBV5-1 and TRBV20-1 among them, were found more frequent in patients than controls.

Unique molecular identifiers featured in each of the TCR beta cDNA libraries. TCRdb reprocessed the PCR reads with MiXCR, giving one entry per CDR3 protein. The sample shows approximately 660,000 distinct CDR3 sequences, around 60% of them seen only once. The sequenced sample consisted of blood. These TCRs come from a girl under 10 years old with multiple sclerosis.

This clonotype was seen a handful of times. The chain links TRBV6-5 to TRBJ2-7; TRBD1 might be the D (6 bases). The CDR3 sequence is 14 residues long. Trimming cost V 5 bases and J 3 bases, with 14 bases left between them. Germline V lookup: CDR1 MNHEY, CDR2 SVGAGI. CDR3 loop: CASSRADRNYEQYF. The DNA for the CDR3 is TGTGCCAGCAGTCGCGCGGACAGAAACTACGAGCAGTACTTC.

CDR3 bases: TGTGCCAGCAGTAGGGCCGGGGCCACTGGGGCCAACGTCCTGACTTTC. Amino acids: CASSRAGATGANVLTF. V is TRBV12-3 or TRBV12-4 and J is TRBJ2-6; D possibly uses TRBD1 or TRBD2 (5 bases each). The germline V and J ends were trimmed by 5 bases and 2 bases, with 13 bases remaining between them. The CDR3 runs 16 residues.

V usage is TRBV12-3 or TRBV12-4 and J usage is TRBJ2-3; tentative D call: TRBD1 (5 bases). The CDR3 runs 13 residues. Trimming stripped 6 bases from V and 2 bases from J, with 9 bases between. The CDR3 DNA reads TGTGCCAGCAGCCCGGACACCACAGATACGCAGTATTTT. It yields the protein CASSPDTTDTQYF.

The V and J genes are TRBV5-1 and TRBJ2-3; 10 nucleotides line up with TRBD1. The CDR3 has 15 residues. Trimming cost V 4 bases and J 2 bases; bases outside gene matches: 4. Per the germline V gene, CDR1 is SGHRS and CDR2 is YFSETQ. CDR3: CASSLGTGDTDTQYF. The CDR3 DNA is TGCGCCAGCAGCCTTGGGACAGGGGACACAGATACGCAGTATTTT. Supplemented by reference TRBV5-1 and TRBJ2-3, the full variable domain reads KAGVTQTPRYLIKTRGQQVTLSCSPISGHRSVSWYQQTPGQGLQFLFEYFSETQRNKGNFPGRFSGRQFSNSRSEMNVSTLELGDSALYLCASSLGTGDTDTQYFGPGTRLTVL.

The rearrangement joins TRBV25-1 to TRBJ2-1; possibly TRBD1 for D (7 bases). Germline V CDR1 and CDR2: MGHDK, SYGVNS. Trimming shortened V by 6 bases and J by 0 bases, and 21 bases separated the two germline ends. The CDR3 consists of 18 residues. CDR3 sequence (DNA): TGTGCCAGCAGGAGGGGGCTCCACGGGGGACGCTCCTACAATGAGCAGTTCTTC. It codes for CASRRGLHGGRSYNEQFF.

This rearrangement joins TRBV7-2 to TRBJ1-6, with unresolved D. Germline loops: CDR1 SGHTA, CDR2 FQGNSA. V lost 3 bases, J lost 10 bases, and 7 bases lay in between. The length of the CDR3 is 12 residues. The CDR3 protein is CASSLWESPLHF. The CDR3 DNA reads TGTGCCAGCAGCTTGTGGGAGTCACCCCTCCACTTT.

This clonotype has only a few counts. This rearrangement joins TRBV29-1 to TRBJ2-5, with TRBD1 identical over 8 bases. The CDR3 has 14 amino acids. The germline V gene has CDR1 SQVTM and CDR2 ANQGSEA. Unmatched junction bases numbered 8, after V lost 5 bases and J lost 3 bases. The CDR3 nucleotides are TGCAGCGTTTCTTTGGGGACAGGCGAAGAGACCCAGTACTTC. This sequence encodes CSVSLGTGEETQYF.

The chain employs TRBV12-3 or TRBV12-4 and TRBJ2-5; D may be TRBD1 or TRBD2 (8 bases each). V lost 4 bases, J lost 4 bases, and 16 bases lay in between. The CDR3 contains 15 residues. In DNA form, the CDR3 reads TGTGCCAGCAGTTCGACAGGGGCGGGGGGAGAGACCCAGTACTTC. The encoded protein is CASSSTGAGGETQYF.

This clonotype was detected only once. The chain links TRBV20-1 to TRBJ2-1; 13 bases match TRBD2. The CDR3 is 16 residues long. Germline V gene data show CDR1 as DFQATT and CDR2 as SNEGSKA (reference sequence). V lost 0 bases, J lost 10 bases, and 9 bases stayed unmatched. The CDR3 loop is CSARDPTSGRLGEQFF. CDR3 DNA: TGCAGTGCTAGAGATCCGACTAGCGGGAGGTTAGGGGAGCAGTTCTTC.

The rearrangement links TRBV7-2 to TRBJ2-3; D gene ambiguous. Trimming left V 2 bases short and J 0 bases short, with 9 bases between. This CDR3 has 15 amino acids. The germline V gene has CDR1 SGHTA and CDR2 FQGNSA. CDR3 loop: CASSLPLGSTDTQYF. The CDR3 region has the DNA TGTGCCAGCAGCTTACCGCTGGGGAGCACAGATACGCAGTATTTT.

This rearrangement joins TRBV5-5 to TRBJ2-7; the match to TRBD1 covers 7 bases. V gave up 0 bases and J gave up 4 bases; unmatched junction bases: 10. The CDR3 is 16 amino acids. Germline lookup yields CDR1 SGHKS and CDR2 YYEKEE (reference sequence). The CDR3 coding sequence is TGTGCCAGCAGCTTGGATGGGGACAGATCTAGGTACGAGCAGTACTTC. Translated: CASSLDGDRSRYEQYF.

The chain is built from TRBV7-2 and TRBJ1-1; a possible D gene is TRBD1 (6 bases). Germline CDR1 and CDR2: SGHTA and FQGNSA. The CDR3 runs to 11 residues. Trimming took off 5 bases at V and 10 bases at J, with 11 bases between the two ends. The CDR3 sequence is CASSPGQIAFF. The CDR3 DNA is TGTGCCAGCAGCCCCGGACAGATAGCTTTCTTT.

V is TRBV29-1 and J is TRBJ2-5; perhaps TRBD2 as D (5 bases). The germline gives CDR1 SQVTM, CDR2 ANQGSEA. There are 12 residues in the CDR3. V was pared by 7 bases and J by 4 bases, with 13 bases between. CDR3 in amino acids: CSGLSGGETQYF. CDR3 DNA sequence: TGCAGCGGGCTTTCCGGAGGAGAGACCCAGTACTTC.

This clonotype has more than one count but fewer than ten. V usage is TRBV7-2 and J usage is TRBJ2-5; D call uncertain. V lost 5 bases and J lost 7, with 17 bases in between. In germline, CDR1 is SGHTA, CDR2 FQGNSA. The CDR3 totals 14 residues. The CDR3 sequence: CASSPPPRTMTQYF. The CDR3 DNA sequence: TGTGCCAGCAGCCCTCCTCCGAGGACGATGACCCAGTACTTC.

V and J are TRBV29-1 and TRBJ1-2; D perhaps matches TRBD1 (5 bases). Germline lookup yields CDR1 SQVTM and CDR2 ANQGSEA. The CDR3 runs 15 residues. The V gene lost 1 base and the J gene lost 3 bases, with 15 bases spanning the gap. CDR3 coding DNA: TGCAGCGTTGAAGCCAAACCAGGGATCGACTATGGCTACACCTTC. Encoded protein: CSVEAKPGIDYGYTF.